The source of this TCR beta chain is a study of blood T cell dynamics during melanoma immunotherapy. Study-level points and caveats: It remained unknown if the driving T cell clones were melanoma-specific.

Regarding this clone: What it binds is unknown.

Time point in this sample: pre-treatment baseline. Response was assessed by RECIST 1.1 at 12 weeks, except a couple of rapid progressors. The assay was immunoSEQ multiplex PCR, and TCRdb's table has in-frame clones only and misses some. The sample records 13,000 or so clones, about 90% being singletons. V dropped 3 bases and J dropped 6; count of bases not matched to a gene: 2. This CDR3 has 15 residues. Germline-derived CDR1 and CDR2 are SGHDN and FVKESK. The V call is TRBV14, the J call TRBJ2-1, with TRBD2 matching 13 bases. The sequence was collected from a human donor with melanoma. The sample in question was effector memory CD8+ T cells from blood, obtained from a patient treated with checkpoint blockade. The CDR3 bases are TGTGCCAGCAGCCATGGGACTAGCGGGATCAATGAGCAGTTCTTC. Translating gives CASSHGTSGINEQFF. Full variable domain (remainder filled in from reference TRBV14 and TRBJ2-1): EAGVTQFPSHSVIEKGQTVTLRCDPISGHDNLYWYRRVMGKEIKFLLHFVKESKQDESGMPNNRFLAERTGGTYSTLKVQPAELEDSGVYFCASSHGTSGINEQFFGPGTRLTVL.